Shown below are 27 T cell receptor beta chains from a single sample sequenced in a study of T cell repertoires in cytomegalovirus infection. Each CDR3 protein gets one entry after TCRdb re-called the reads with MiXCR. The data contain approximately 750,000 distinct CDR3 sequences, less than 40% of them singletons. The source material was PBMCs. The origin of the receptors is a human donor in good health (CMV status not recorded). Some clones in this sample may be carry-over from other donors' samples.

The genes are TRBV27 and TRBJ2-1; D tentatively reads TRBD1 or TRBD2 (6 bases each). CDR1 MNHEY and CDR2 SMNVEV come from the germline V gene (reference sequence). This CDR3 is 15 amino acids long. V was clipped by 7 bases and J by 6 bases, with 19 bases between them. The CDR3: CASISGLPQGNEQFF. The CDR3 region has the DNA TGTGCCAGCATTTCGGGACTTCCACAGGGCAATGAGCAGTTCTTC.

This chain connects TRBV20-1 to TRBJ2-7; TRBD1 matches 9 bases. CDR3 length equals 14 residues. V lost 3 bases to trimming and J lost 4 bases; unmatched junction nucleotides: 7. Germline CDR1 and CDR2: DFQATT and SNEGSKA (reference sequence). The CDR3 region is CSARADRGLYEQYF. The DNA for the CDR3 is TGCAGTGCTAGGGCGGACAGGGGACTTTACGAGCAGTACTTC.

The J gene is TRBJ1-1, the V gene TRBV12-3 or TRBV12-4; D remains ambiguous. The CDR3 contains 9 residues. Trimming pared 5 bases from V and 11 bases from J, leaving 6 bases between. DNA for the CDR3: TGTGCCAGCAGTCCCCCCGCTTTCTTT. Translation gives CASSPPAFF.

This clonotype turned up a few times. The chain links TRBV5-6 to TRBJ1-1; D is uncertain. In germline, CDR1 is SGHDT, CDR2 YYEEEE. CDR3 length: 15 amino acids. Between the trimmed V and J ends, which lost 4 bases and 4 bases, there was a span of 17 bases. This CDR3 is CASSPLPRKGTEAFF. The CDR3 DNA sequence: TGTGCCAGCAGCCCCCTCCCTCGAAAGGGCACTGAAGCTTTCTTT. Drawing the rest from reference TRBV5-6 and TRBJ1-1, the complete variable domain is DAGVTQSPTHLIKTRGQQVTLRCSPKSGHDTVSWYQQALGQGPQFIFQYYEEEERQRGNFPDRFSGHQFPNYSSELNVNALLLGDSALYLCASSPLPRKGTEAFFGQGTRLTVV.

The V call is TRBV28, the J call TRBJ2-1; 7 bases fit TRBD1. Germline lookup yields CDR1 MDHEN and CDR2 SYDVKM. J lost 8 bases, V lost 8 bases, and 15 bases had no gene match. The CDR3 covers 15 residues. The CDR3 sequence is CASERAKGARDEQFF. As DNA, the CDR3 is TGTGCCAGCGAACGTGCAAAGGGGGCTCGGGATGAGCAGTTCTTC.

The chain recombines TRBV28 with TRBJ2-1, with D possibly being TRBD2 (6 bases). V gave up 8 bases and J gave up 4 bases, with 15 bases separating them. CDR1 is MDHEN and CDR2 is SYDVKM in the germline V gene. This CDR3 has 14 residues. The CDR3 loop reads CASSRLGTYNEQFF. The CDR3 DNA sequence: TGTGCCAGCTCTCGCCTAGGGACTTACAATGAGCAGTTCTTC.

This clonotype has just a few counts. This sequence joins TRBV6-5 and TRBJ1-1; a possible D gene is TRBD1 (6 bases). Deletions cut 6 bases from V and 4 bases from J, with 18 bases between. Germline CDR1 is MNHEY and CDR2 is SVGAGI. This CDR3 spans 15 amino acids. The CDR3 DNA follows: TGTGCCAGCAGATTAGACAGGTCCGGGACCACTGAAGCTTTCTTT. This sequence encodes CASRLDRSGTTEAFF.

Regarding this clonotype: The junction differs from germline at one of its ends, possibly a read error. This chain joins TRBV7-2 and TRBJ1-1, with TRBD1 matching over 7 bases. Germline V gene lookup returns CDR1 SGHTA and CDR2 FQGNSA. The CDR3 loop spans 18 amino acids. CDR3: CASSLSPGRGLEDTDAFF. The CDR3 DNA reads as TGTGCCAGCAGCTTATCTCCCGGCAGGGGGTTAGAAGACACTGATGCTTTCTTT.

This clonotype was observed many times. The CDR3 region has the DNA TGTGCCAGCAGCCCAAGCATTAACAGGGGCAGCGACATTCAGTACTTC. It encodes CASSPSINRGSDIQYF. V and J are TRBV7-6 and TRBJ2-4, with TRBD1 matching over 7 bases. The CDR3 length is 16 residues. The V and J ends lost 5 bases and 8 bases, in that order; junction bases with no gene match: 15. The germline gives CDR1 SGHVS, CDR2 FNYEAQ.

With respect to this clonotype: This likely comes from a read error, as the CDR3 has no conserved phenylalanine or tryptophan at its end. The V and J genes are TRBV5-6 and TRBJ1-2; maybe TRBD1 (5 bases). Germline values: CDR1 SGHDT, CDR2 YYEEEE. Trimming took off 1 base at V and 0 bases at J, with 16 bases between the two ends. The CDR3 has 17 residues. The CDR3 loop reads CASSLNRGQGPNYGYTL. The CDR3 bases are TGTGCCAGCAGCTTGAATAGGGGCCAAGGCCCTAACTATGGCTACACCTTA.

The rearrangement uses TRBV20-1 and TRBJ2-1; perhaps TRBD2 as D (5 bases). V lost 1 base, J lost 3 bases, and 13 bases lay in between. The CDR3 covers 15 residues. CDR1 DFQATT and CDR2 SNEGSKA come from the germline V gene (reference sequence). CDR3 nucleotides: TGCAGTGCTAGAGTCCCGGGAACCCTCTACAATGAGCAGTTCTTC. This translates into CSARVPGTLYNEQFF.

The chain carries TRBV20-1 and TRBJ2-7; 11 nucleotides agree with TRBD2. Germline trimming cut 0 bases from V and 4 bases from J; bases unmatched to any gene: 11. CDR1 and CDR2 from the germline V gene are DFQATT and SNEGSKA (reference sequence). This CDR3 has 17 amino acids. The CDR3 loop reads CSARDTSSGRVGYEQYF. CDR3 DNA: TGCAGTGCTAGAGATACAAGTAGCGGGAGGGTTGGGTACGAGCAGTACTTC.

This clonotype was seen ten or more times. This chain uses TRBV29-1 with TRBJ2-7; the D gene is possibly TRBD1 (5 bases). The germline V gene encodes CDR1 SQVTM and CDR2 ANQGSEA. Trimming stripped 4 bases from V and 4 bases from J, with 14 bases between. The length of the CDR3 is 13 residues. Here the CDR3 reads CSVVAGSTYEQYF. CDR3 coding DNA: TGCAGCGTTGTGGCAGGGTCTACATACGAGCAGTACTTC.

V and J are TRBV19 and TRBJ1-1; D unclear. CDR1 is LNHDA and CDR2 is SQIVND in the germline V gene (reference sequence). V lost 3 bases and J lost 5, with 13 bases in between. The CDR3 runs to 14 residues. The CDR3 reads CASSMSDIRTEAFF. The CDR3 nucleotides read TGTGCCAGTAGTATGTCAGACATTCGGACTGAAGCTTTCTTT.

The chain uses TRBV6-1 and TRBJ1-5, with D possibly TRBD1 on 5 matching bases. V gave up 7 bases and J gave up 6 bases, with 10 bases separating them. Germline V CDR1 and CDR2: MNHNS, SASEGT. The CDR3 is 12 amino acids. The CDR3 DNA reads TGTGCCAGCACCCACGGGGGTCAGCCCCAGCATTTT. It is translated as CASTHGGQPQHF.

In this sample, this clonotype turned up many times. Compared with germline, one end of the junction differs, possibly owing to a read error. The gene calls are TRBV7-7 and TRBJ2-3; D is unclear. Germline V gene data show CDR1 as SSHAT and CDR2 as FNYEAQ (reference sequence). The length of the CDR3 is 13 residues. CDR3 in DNA: TGTGCTAGCAGCTTATCACCCACAGATACGCAGTATTTT. Encoded protein: CASSLSPTDTQYF.

The chain recombines TRBV19 with TRBJ2-1; 8 bases fit TRBD1. Germline CDR1 is LNHDA and CDR2 is SQIVND (reference sequence). The CDR3 has 16 amino acids. V lost 3 bases and J lost 6; bases outside the gene matches: 10. CDR3 protein: CASSMLDRVRLNEQFF. In nucleotides, the CDR3 is TGTGCCAGTAGTATGCTGGACAGGGTGCGGCTCAATGAGCAGTTCTTC.

This clonotype was found a few times. This sequence joins TRBV29-1 and TRBJ2-3; the match to TRBD2 covers 9 bases. The CDR3 consists of 13 residues. J lost 4 bases, V lost 6 bases, and 5 bases had no gene match. Germline loops: CDR1 SQVTM, CDR2 ANQGSEA. This CDR3 reads CSVTSGLADTQYF. For the CDR3, the DNA is TGCAGCGTCACTAGCGGGCTCGCAGATACGCAGTATTTT.

In regard to this clonotype: The CDR3 does not close with the conserved phenylalanine or tryptophan, likely indicating a read error. The chain is built from TRBV28 and TRBJ2-1; no clear D. CDR1 MDHEN and CDR2 SYDVKM come from the germline V gene. The CDR3 is 16 residues long. V was shortened by 4 bases and J by 2 bases, with 15 bases between the two germline ends. CDR3: CASSSTDATTYNEQFL. The CDR3 DNA reads TGTGCCAGCAGTTCTACCGACGCAACCACCTACAATGAGCAGTTCTTA.

This clonotype was counted between two and nine times. The V gene is TRBV28, the J gene TRBJ1-2; 7 bases match TRBD1. Germline lookup yields CDR1 MDHEN and CDR2 SYDVKM. This CDR3 spans 16 amino acids. After removal of 3 bases from V and 0 bases from J, the junction contained 7 bases not matched to a gene. CDR3 residues: CASSFIRDSSNYGYTF. In DNA, the CDR3 is TGTGCCAGCAGTTTTATCCGGGACAGTTCTAACTATGGCTACACCTTC.

The CDR3 loop is CSASKVGLYEQYF. CDR3 DNA: TGCAGTGCTAGTAAGGTCGGGCTCTACGAGCAGTACTTC. V gene TRBV20-1 combines with J gene TRBJ2-7; the D is unclear. This CDR3 is built from 13 residues. CDR1 is DFQATT, CDR2 SNEGSKA, per germline (reference sequence). V lost 3 bases and J 3 bases, leaving 12 bases between the germline ends.

The chain couples TRBV7-9 to TRBJ2-3; D is possibly TRBD2 (6 bases). The CDR3 contains 15 residues. Germline CDR1 is SEHNR and CDR2 is FQNEAQ (reference sequence). Trimming pared 5 bases from V and 0 bases from J, leaving 12 bases between. Here the CDR3 DNA reads TGTGCCAGCAGCCCGGGGGAGTCTAGCACAGATACGCAGTATTTT. This encodes CASSPGESSTDTQYF.

The rearrangement joins TRBV30 to TRBJ1-2; D is ambiguous. CDR1 and CDR2 (germline): GTSNPN, SVGIG (reference sequence). Trimming removed 0 bases at V and 8 bases at J, with 13 bases between. This CDR3 comprises 13 residues. This CDR3 is CAWSVSGPKGYTF. CDR3 nucleotide sequence: TGTGCCTGGAGTGTTAGCGGCCCAAAGGGCTACACCTTC.

As to this clonotype: A much more abundant neighbour one base away suggests this may be a read error. The conserved closing phenylalanine or tryptophan is absent in this CDR3, likely reflecting a read error. The V call is TRBV4-1, the J call TRBJ2-5; the D is unclear. The CDR3 loop spans 17 amino acids. Germline V gives CDR1 MGHRA, CDR2 YSYEKL. Trimming left V 0 bases short and J 2 bases short, with 16 bases between. This CDR3 is CASSQDGIASGQETQYL. CDR3 nucleotide sequence: TGCGCCAGCAGCCAAGATGGTATAGCAAGTGGGCAAGAGACCCAGTACTTA.

The V and J genes are TRBV6-6 and TRBJ1-2, with TRBD1 identical over 12 bases. Looked up from germline, CDR1 is MNHNY and CDR2 is SVGAGI (reference sequence). The CDR3 is made up of 15 amino acids. The junction had 15 bases not matched to a gene; V was cut back by 11 bases and J by 8 bases. CDR3 residues: CARNNPGQGAEGYTF. The CDR3 DNA reads TGTGCCCGCAATAACCCGGGACAGGGGGCGGAGGGCTACACCTTC.

This clonotype turned up a few times. V is TRBV12-3 or TRBV12-4 and J is TRBJ1-3; D remains unclear. The V gene lost 5 bases and the J gene lost 0 bases, with 11 bases spanning the gap. This CDR3 has 15 residues. The CDR3 coding sequence is TGTGCCAGCAGTCCCGACACGGACTCTGGAAACACCATATATTTT. This sequence encodes CASSPDTDSGNTIYF.

Ten or more counts support this clonotype. The chain combines TRBV7-2 with TRBJ2-7, with 7 bases matching TRBD2. The CDR3 has 16 residues. V lost 8 bases, J lost 0 bases, and 13 bases stayed unmatched. From germline, CDR1 is SGHTA and CDR2 FQGNSA. The CDR3 loop is CASGKWLAASSYEQYF. The CDR3 nucleotides read TGTGCCAGCGGAAAGTGGCTAGCGGCCAGCTCCTACGAGCAGTACTTC.